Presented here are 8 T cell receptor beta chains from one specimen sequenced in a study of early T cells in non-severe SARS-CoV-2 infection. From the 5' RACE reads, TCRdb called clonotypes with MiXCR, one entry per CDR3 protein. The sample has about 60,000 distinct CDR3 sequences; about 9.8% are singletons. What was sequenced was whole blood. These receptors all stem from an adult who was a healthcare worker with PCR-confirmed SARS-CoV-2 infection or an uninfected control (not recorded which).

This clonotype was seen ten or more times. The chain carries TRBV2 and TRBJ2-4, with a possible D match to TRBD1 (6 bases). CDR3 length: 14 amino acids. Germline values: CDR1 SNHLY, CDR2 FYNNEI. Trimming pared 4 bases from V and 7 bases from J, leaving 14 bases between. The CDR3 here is CASSAGDSWNIQYF. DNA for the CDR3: TGTGCCAGCAGTGCAGGGGATTCGTGGAACATTCAGTACTTC.

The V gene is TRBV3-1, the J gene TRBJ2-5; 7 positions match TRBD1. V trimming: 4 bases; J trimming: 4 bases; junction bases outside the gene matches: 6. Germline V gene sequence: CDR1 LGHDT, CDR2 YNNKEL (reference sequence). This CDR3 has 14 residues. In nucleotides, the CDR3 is TGTGCCAGCAGCCGACAAGGGACAGCAGAGACCCAGTACTTC. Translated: CASSRQGTAETQYF.

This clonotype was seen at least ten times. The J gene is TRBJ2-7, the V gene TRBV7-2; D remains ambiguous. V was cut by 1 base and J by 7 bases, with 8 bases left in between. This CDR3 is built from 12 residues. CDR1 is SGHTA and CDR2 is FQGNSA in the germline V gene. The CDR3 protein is CASSLELREQYF. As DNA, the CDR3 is TGTGCCAGCAGCTTAGAGTTGCGAGAGCAGTACTTC.

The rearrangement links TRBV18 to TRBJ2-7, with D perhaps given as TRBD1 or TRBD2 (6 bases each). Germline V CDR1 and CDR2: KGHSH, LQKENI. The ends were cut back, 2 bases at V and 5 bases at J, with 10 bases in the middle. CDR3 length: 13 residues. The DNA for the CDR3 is TGTGCCAGCTCACCAACAGGGAGGAACGAGCAGTACTTC. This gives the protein CASSPTGRNEQYF.

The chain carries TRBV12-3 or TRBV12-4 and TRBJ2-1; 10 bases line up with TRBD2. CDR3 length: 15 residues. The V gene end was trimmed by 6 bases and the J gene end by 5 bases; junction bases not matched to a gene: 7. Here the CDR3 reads CASSSSGSTDNEQFF. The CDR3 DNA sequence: TGTGCCAGCAGCTCTAGCGGGAGTACAGACAATGAGCAGTTCTTC.

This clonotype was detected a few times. The CDR3 here is CASSPWRKREISDTQYF. The CDR3, as DNA: TGTGCCAGCAGTCCCTGGAGAAAGCGGGAGATTTCAGATACGCAGTATTTT. The gene calls are TRBV6-2 or TRBV6-3 and TRBJ2-3, with TRBD2 matching 8 bases. Germline loops: CDR1 MNHEY, CDR2 SVGEGT. V was clipped by 5 bases and J by 4 bases; unmatched bases: 14. This CDR3 has 17 residues.

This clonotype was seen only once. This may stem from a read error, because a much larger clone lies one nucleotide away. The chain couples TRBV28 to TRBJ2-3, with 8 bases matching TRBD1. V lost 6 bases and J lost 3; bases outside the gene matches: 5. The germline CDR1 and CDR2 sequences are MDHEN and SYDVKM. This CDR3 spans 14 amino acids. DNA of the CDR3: TGTGCCAGCAGGATGGACAGGGTTACAGATACGCAGTATTTT. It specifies CASRMDRVTDTQYF.

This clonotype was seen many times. Here the CDR3 reads CASSSGLAGFSDTQYF. CDR3 nucleotide sequence: TGTGCCAGCAGCTCGGGACTAGCGGGATTTTCAGATACGCAGTATTTT. V and J are TRBV7-9 and TRBJ2-3, with 13 bases identical to TRBD2. V was clipped by 4 bases and J by 4 bases; unmatched bases: 5. The CDR3 is 16 amino acids. Germline CDR1 SEHNR, CDR2 FQNEAQ (reference sequence).